The 7 T cell receptor beta chains below were found in one sample sequenced in a study of T cell responses to AZD1222 COVID-19 vaccine. The assay was immunoSEQ multiplex PCR, and TCRdb's table has in-frame clones only and misses some. The table includes about 180,000 clones, 90% detected once. Here the sequenced sample was peripheral blood, taken on day 0 of AZD1222 vaccination. Receptors originate from an adult in good health.

This chain links TRBV7-3 with TRBJ2-3, with 9 nucleotides matching TRBD2. The length of the CDR3 is 15 residues. V was clipped by 1 base and J by 3 bases; unmatched bases: 2. The germline V gene encodes CDR1 SGHTA and CDR2 FQGTGA. As DNA, the CDR3 is TGTGCCAGCAGCTTAATGGCGGGGGGGACAGATACGCAGTATTTT. As protein: CASSLMAGGTDTQYF.

V is TRBV12-3 or TRBV12-4 and J is TRBJ1-1; TRBD1 is a possible D gene (6 bases). The V and J ends lost 5 bases and 5 bases respectively, with 12 bases between them. The CDR3 loop spans 13 amino acids. The CDR3 DNA follows: TGTGCCAGCAGTCTCGGACAGACGACTGAAGCTTTCTTT. The encoded protein is CASSLGQTTEAFF.

The chain links TRBV5-4 to TRBJ1-2, with D perhaps TRBD1 (6 bases). This CDR3 is built from 14 residues. V dropped 4 bases and J dropped 3 bases, with 13 bases sitting between them. The germline CDR1 and CDR2 sequences are SGHNT and YYREEE (reference sequence). CDR3 nucleotides: TGTGCCAGCAGCCGGGAGCCAGGGGACTATGGCTACACCTTC. Protein product: CASSREPGDYGYTF.

The chain is built from TRBV10-3 and TRBJ2-3; tentative D call: TRBD2 (5 bases). Between the trimmed V and J ends, which lost 10 bases and 2 bases, there was a span of 16 bases. The CDR3 sequence is 14 residues long. CDR1 is ENHRY, CDR2 SYGVKD, per germline. The CDR3 reads CATTPGGSTDTQYF. In DNA form, the CDR3 reads TGTGCCACAACCCCCGGCGGGTCCACAGATACGCAGTATTTT.

The CDR3 DNA reads as TGTGCCAGCAGTTTAACAGGTACTCAAGGCTACACCTTC. Protein: CASSLTGTQGYTF. The chain uses TRBV12-3 or TRBV12-4 and TRBJ1-2, with D perhaps TRBD1 (5 bases). The length of the CDR3 is 13 residues. V dropped 2 bases and J dropped 8 bases, with 12 bases sitting between them.

This chain links TRBV16 with TRBJ2-7; 10 nucleotides agree with TRBD1. Germline V gene lookup returns CDR1 KGHSY and CDR2 FQNENV. The CDR3 loop spans 15 amino acids. J gave up 5 bases and V 2 bases, and 6 bases lay outside the gene matches. The CDR3: CASSQSGTGVHEQYF. The DNA for the CDR3 is TGTGCCAGCAGCCAAAGCGGGACAGGGGTCCACGAGCAGTACTTC.

The genes are TRBV5-1 and TRBJ2-7; TRBD1 might be the D (6 bases). V was trimmed by 5 bases and J by 1 base, leaving 10 bases between them. The CDR3 runs to 13 residues. Germline CDR1 and CDR2: SGHRS and YFSETQ. The CDR3 DNA reads TGCGCCAGCAGGCTGACAGGATCCTACGAGCAGTACTTC. Its protein product is CASRLTGSYEQYF. Looking up the rest from reference TRBV5-1 and TRBJ2-7 gives the full variable domain: KAGVTQTPRYLIKTRGQQVTLSCSPISGHRSVSWYQQTPGQGLQFLFEYFSETQRNKGNFPGRFSGRQFSNSRSEMNVSTLELGDSALYLCASRLTGSYEQYFGPGTRLTVT.